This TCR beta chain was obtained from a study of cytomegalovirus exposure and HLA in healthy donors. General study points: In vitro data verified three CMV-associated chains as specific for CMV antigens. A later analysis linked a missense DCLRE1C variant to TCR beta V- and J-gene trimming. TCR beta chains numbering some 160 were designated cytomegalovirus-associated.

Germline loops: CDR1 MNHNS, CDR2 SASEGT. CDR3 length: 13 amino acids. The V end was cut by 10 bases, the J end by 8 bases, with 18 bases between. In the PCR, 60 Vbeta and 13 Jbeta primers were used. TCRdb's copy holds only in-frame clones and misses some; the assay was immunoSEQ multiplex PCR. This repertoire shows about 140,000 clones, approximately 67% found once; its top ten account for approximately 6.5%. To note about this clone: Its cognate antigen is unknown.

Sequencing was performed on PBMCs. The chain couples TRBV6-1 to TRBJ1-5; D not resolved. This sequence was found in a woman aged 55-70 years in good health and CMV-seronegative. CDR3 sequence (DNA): TGTGCCACCTCAGACTTCCATAAGGAGCCCCAGCATTTT. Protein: CATSDFHKEPQHF.